This T cell receptor beta chain stems from a study of shared T cell receptors in the human thymus. Germline CDR1 reads MGHRA; CDR2 reads YSYEKL. Trimming stripped 1 base from V and 7 bases from J, with 22 bases between. This CDR3 region has 17 residues. Libraries were prepared by immunoSEQ multiplex PCR; TCRdb keeps only in-frame clonotypes and omits some of them. The sample has about 660,000 clones, roughly 88% seen once. Another study also made use of these data, one on human thymus T cells.

V usage is TRBV4-1 and J usage is TRBJ2-5; D gene ambiguous. This sequence was found in a boy in the first two years of life with a congenital heart defect. The source material was thymocytes. DNA of the CDR3: TGCGCCAGCAGCCAAGCGAGCGTTGCGAGTCGAGTTCGGACCCAGTACTTC. Translation: CASSQASVASRVRTQYF.